Presented here are 15 T cell receptor beta chains from one specimen sequenced in a study of cytomegalovirus exposure and HLA in healthy donors. PCR amplification relied on 60 Vbeta primers (plus 13 Jbeta primers). The table came from immunoSEQ multiplex PCR; TCRdb's copy has only in-frame clones and leaves some out. The sample lists 100,000 to 150,000 clones; roughly 80% were seen once. Sequenced sample: PBMCs. These receptors were taken from a female donor in good health and CMV-seronegative.

The genes are TRBV9 and TRBJ2-1, with TRBD1 matching over 9 bases. This CDR3 has 16 amino acids. CDR1 is SGDLS and CDR2 is YYNGEE in the germline V gene. V lost 3 bases, J lost 4 bases, and 8 bases stayed unmatched. CDR3 nucleotides: TGTGCCAGCAGCGAAGCCGGGACAGGGCTTTACAATGAGCAGTTCTTC. It yields the protein CASSEAGTGLYNEQFF.

The gene calls are TRBV9 and TRBJ1-1; D is uncertain. This CDR3 has 15 residues. Deletions cut 0 bases from V and 1 base from J, with 10 bases between. Germline V gene sequence: CDR1 SGDLS, CDR2 YYNGEE. DNA for the CDR3: TGTGCCAGCAGCGTAGATTTACGGAGGAACACTGAAGCTTTCTTT. Translating it yields CASSVDLRRNTEAFF.

This CDR3 is CASGLVTVGQGAGTKNIQYF. CDR3 nucleotide sequence: TGTGCTAGTGGTTTGGTTACGGTGGGTCAGGGGGCTGGGACCAAAAACATTCAGTACTTC. This rearrangement joins TRBV12-5 to TRBJ2-4; 8 nucleotides line up with TRBD1. Losses at the gene ends were 0 bases for V and 2 bases for J; bases not matched to a gene: 15. From germline, CDR1 is LGHNT and CDR2 FRNRAP. CDR3 size: 20 residues.

The chain joins TRBV28 to TRBJ1-6; D call uncertain. The ends were cut back, 6 bases at V and 6 bases at J, with 12 bases in the middle. In germline, CDR1 is MDHEN, CDR2 SYDVKM. The CDR3 extends over 14 amino acids. The DNA of the CDR3 is TGTGCCAGCAGCACCGGGAGCACTAATTCACCCCTCCACTTT. Its translation: CASSTGSTNSPLHF.

V gene TRBV7-8 combines with J gene TRBJ1-2; no reliable D call. The V end lost 1 base, the J end lost 6 bases, and 12 bases lay between the germline ends. Germline assignment: CDR1 SGHVS and CDR2 FQNEAQ. There are 14 residues in the CDR3. This CDR3 is CASSLGQGTDGYTF. The DNA for the CDR3 is TGTGCCAGCAGCTTAGGACAAGGTACCGATGGCTACACCTTC.

As DNA, the CDR3 is TGCGCCAGCAGTGACCGACAGGGGTATGGCTACACCTTC. Translated: CASSDRQGYGYTF. J is TRBJ1-2 and V is TRBV10-2, with 8 bases matching TRBD1. The CDR3 is made up of 13 amino acids. The V segment lost 3 bases and the J segment 5 bases; nucleotides outside the gene matches: 2. Germline loops: CDR1 WSHSY, CDR2 SAAADI.

A few counts support this clone. The chain is built from TRBV6-1 and TRBJ2-7; 7 bases align to TRBD2. With 2 bases clipped from V and 4 bases from J, the junction kept 8 bases outside the gene matches. Germline loops: CDR1 MNHNS, CDR2 SASEGT. This CDR3 contains 15 residues. The CDR3 coding sequence is TGTGCCAGCAGTGAACAGCGGGGTTCGTTGTACGAGCAGTACTTC. Its translation: CASSEQRGSLYEQYF.

The rearrangement joins TRBV5-1 to TRBJ1-2; D gene unclear. This CDR3 contains 12 residues. Trimming stripped 4 bases from V and 4 bases from J, with 8 bases between. The V gene's germline CDR1 is SGHRS and CDR2 YFSETQ. The CDR3 loop reads CASSLGGYGYTF. DNA for the CDR3: TGCGCCAGCAGCCTCGGAGGCTATGGCTACACCTTC.

The gene calls are TRBV10-3 and TRBJ1-2; TRBD1 might be the D (6 bases). Germline values: CDR1 ENHRY, CDR2 SYGVKD. This CDR3 contains 17 residues. Trimming removed 6 bases from V and 1 base from J, with 21 bases in between. CDR3 residues: CAIRNPDRPTFNYGYTF. The DNA for the CDR3 is TGTGCCATCAGAAATCCGGACAGACCCACTTTTAACTATGGCTACACCTTC.

The CDR3 DNA reads as TGTGCCAGCAGCCAGTCAACAGGGTTCTTGGGCAATCAGCCCCAGCATTTT. Translated: CASSQSTGFLGNQPQHF. The chain uses TRBV5-6 and TRBJ1-5, with D perhaps matching TRBD1 (6 bases). Germline CDR1 and CDR2: SGHDT and YYEEEE. Trimming removed 4 bases from V and 2 bases from J, with 19 bases in between. The CDR3 loop spans 17 amino acids.

The count of this clone is one. The rearrangement uses TRBV2 and TRBJ2-2; 7 bases align to TRBD1. V was clipped by 6 bases and J by 3 bases; unmatched bases: 4. Germline CDR1 reads SNHLY; CDR2 reads FYNNEI. This CDR3 is built from 14 residues. This chain's CDR3 is CASRGDRYTGELFF. The CDR3 DNA reads TGTGCCAGCAGAGGGGACAGATACACCGGGGAGCTGTTTTTT.

This chain links TRBV27 with TRBJ1-2; possibly TRBD1 for D (5 bases). The CDR3 sequence is 15 residues long. The V and J ends lost 5 bases and 7 bases respectively, with 20 bases between them. Looked up from germline, CDR1 is MNHEY and CDR2 is SMNVEV (reference sequence). CDR3 in DNA: TGTGCCAGCAGTCCACGACCGGACACGCTGACTGGCTACACCTTC. It specifies CASSPRPDTLTGYTF.

Concerning this clone itself: At one end the junction does not follow the germline gene, possibly because of a read error. This chain uses TRBV7-9 with TRBJ2-7; TRBD1 might be the D (6 bases). CDR1 is SEHNR, CDR2 FQNEAQ, per germline (reference sequence). The CDR3 has 13 residues. CDR3 sequence (DNA): TGTTCCAGCACCACAGGACAGAACTACGAGCAGTACTTC. As protein: CSSTTGQNYEQYF.

This rearrangement joins TRBV18 to TRBJ1-2; 11 bases line up with TRBD1. The CDR3 has 14 residues. The germline V gene has CDR1 KGHSH and CDR2 LQKENI. J was trimmed by 8 bases and V by 2 bases; bases with no gene match: 4. As DNA, the CDR3 is TGTGCCAGCTCACCAGAAAGGACAGGGGGCGGCTACACCTTC. This gives the protein CASSPERTGGGYTF.

The genes are TRBV2 and TRBJ2-7; D might be TRBD2 (5 bases). The CDR3 totals 11 residues. Per germline, CDR1 SNHLY and CDR2 FYNNEI. The V and J ends lost 4 bases and 7 bases respectively, with 8 bases between them. In DNA form, the CDR3 reads TGTGCCAGCAGTGCGGGATGGGAGCAGTACTTC. Translation gives CASSAGWEQYF.